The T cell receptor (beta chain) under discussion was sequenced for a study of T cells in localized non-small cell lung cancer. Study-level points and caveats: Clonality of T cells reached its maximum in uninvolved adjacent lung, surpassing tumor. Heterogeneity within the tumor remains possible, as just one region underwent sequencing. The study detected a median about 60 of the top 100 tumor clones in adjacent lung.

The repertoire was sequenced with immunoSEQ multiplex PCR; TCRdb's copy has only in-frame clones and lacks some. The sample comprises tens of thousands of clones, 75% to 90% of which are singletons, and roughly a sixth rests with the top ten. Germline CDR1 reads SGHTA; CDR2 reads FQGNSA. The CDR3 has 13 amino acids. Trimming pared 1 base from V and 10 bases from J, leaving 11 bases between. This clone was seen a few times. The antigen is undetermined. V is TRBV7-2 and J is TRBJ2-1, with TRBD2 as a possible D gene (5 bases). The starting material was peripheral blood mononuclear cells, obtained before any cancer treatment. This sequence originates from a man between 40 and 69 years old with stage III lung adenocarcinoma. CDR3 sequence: CASSLGGHVEQFF. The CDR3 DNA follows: TGTGCCAGCAGCTTAGGAGGGCATGTGGAGCAGTTCTTC.